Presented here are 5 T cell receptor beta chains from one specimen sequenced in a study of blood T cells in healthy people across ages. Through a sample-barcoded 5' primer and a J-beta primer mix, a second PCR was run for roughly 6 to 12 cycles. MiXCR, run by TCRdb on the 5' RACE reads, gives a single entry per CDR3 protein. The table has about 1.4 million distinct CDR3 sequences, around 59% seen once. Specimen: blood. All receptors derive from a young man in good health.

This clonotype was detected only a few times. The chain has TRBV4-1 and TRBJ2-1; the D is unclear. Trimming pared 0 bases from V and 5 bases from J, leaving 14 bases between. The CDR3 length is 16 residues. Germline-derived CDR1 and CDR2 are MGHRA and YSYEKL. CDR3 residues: CASSQERTGDHNEQFF. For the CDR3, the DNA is TGCGCCAGCAGCCAAGAAAGGACGGGTGATCACAATGAGCAGTTCTTC.

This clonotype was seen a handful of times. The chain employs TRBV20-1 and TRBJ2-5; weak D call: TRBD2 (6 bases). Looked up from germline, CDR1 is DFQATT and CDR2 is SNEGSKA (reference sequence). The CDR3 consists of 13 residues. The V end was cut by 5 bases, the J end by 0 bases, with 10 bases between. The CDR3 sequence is CSAPGTYQETQYF. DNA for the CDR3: TGCAGTGCTCCCGGGACTTACCAAGAGACCCAGTACTTC.

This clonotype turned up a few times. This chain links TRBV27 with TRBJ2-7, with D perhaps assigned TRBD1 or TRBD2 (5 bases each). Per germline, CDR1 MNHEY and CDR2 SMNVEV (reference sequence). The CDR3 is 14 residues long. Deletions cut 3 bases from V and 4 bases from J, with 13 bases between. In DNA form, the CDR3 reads TGTGCCAGCAGTTTCGATAGGGGAGTTTACGAGCAGTACTTC. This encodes CASSFDRGVYEQYF.

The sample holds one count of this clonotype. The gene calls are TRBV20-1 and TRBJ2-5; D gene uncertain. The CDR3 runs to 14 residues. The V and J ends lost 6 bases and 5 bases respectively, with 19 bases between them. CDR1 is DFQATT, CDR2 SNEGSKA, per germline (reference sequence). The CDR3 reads CSATSSGVVETQYF. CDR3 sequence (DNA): TGCAGTGCAACCTCTAGTGGGGTGGTGGAGACCCAGTACTTC.

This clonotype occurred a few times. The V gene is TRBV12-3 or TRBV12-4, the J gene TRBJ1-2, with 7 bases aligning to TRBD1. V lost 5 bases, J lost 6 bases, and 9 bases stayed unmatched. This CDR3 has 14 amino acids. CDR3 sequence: CASSEAGQVHGYTF. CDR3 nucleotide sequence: TGTGCCAGCAGTGAAGCCGGACAGGTTCATGGCTACACCTTC.